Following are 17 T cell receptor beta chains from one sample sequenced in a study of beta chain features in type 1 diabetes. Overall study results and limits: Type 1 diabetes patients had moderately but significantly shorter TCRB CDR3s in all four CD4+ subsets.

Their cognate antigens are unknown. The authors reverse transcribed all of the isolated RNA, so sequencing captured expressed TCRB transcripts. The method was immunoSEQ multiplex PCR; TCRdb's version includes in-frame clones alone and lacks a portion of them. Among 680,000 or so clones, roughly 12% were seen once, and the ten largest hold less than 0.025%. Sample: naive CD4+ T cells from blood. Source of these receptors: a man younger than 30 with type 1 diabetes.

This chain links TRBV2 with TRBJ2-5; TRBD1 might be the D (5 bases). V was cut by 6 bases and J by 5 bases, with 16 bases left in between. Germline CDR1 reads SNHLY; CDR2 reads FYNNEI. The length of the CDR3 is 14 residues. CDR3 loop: CASSLQGIGETQYF. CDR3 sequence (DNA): TGTGCCAGCAGCCTCCAGGGTATCGGGGAGACCCAGTACTTC.

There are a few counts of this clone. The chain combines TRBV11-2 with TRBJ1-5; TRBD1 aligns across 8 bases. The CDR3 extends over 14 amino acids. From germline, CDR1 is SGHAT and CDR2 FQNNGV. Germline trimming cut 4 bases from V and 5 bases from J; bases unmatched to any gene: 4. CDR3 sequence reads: CASSWGGQDQPQHF. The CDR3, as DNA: TGTGCCAGCAGCTGGGGGGGACAGGATCAGCCCCAGCATTTT.

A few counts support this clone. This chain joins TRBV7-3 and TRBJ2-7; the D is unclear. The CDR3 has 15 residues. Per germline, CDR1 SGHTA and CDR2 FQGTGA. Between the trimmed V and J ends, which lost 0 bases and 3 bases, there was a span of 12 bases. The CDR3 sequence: CASSLTLTGDYEQYF. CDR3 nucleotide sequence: TGTGCCAGCAGCTTAACCCTAACGGGCGACTACGAGCAGTACTTC.

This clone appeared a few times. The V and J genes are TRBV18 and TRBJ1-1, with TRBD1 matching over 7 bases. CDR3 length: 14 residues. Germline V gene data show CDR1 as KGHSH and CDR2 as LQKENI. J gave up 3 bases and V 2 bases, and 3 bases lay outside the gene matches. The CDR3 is CASSPDRADTEAFF. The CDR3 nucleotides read TGTGCCAGCTCACCAGACAGGGCGGACACTGAAGCTTTCTTT.

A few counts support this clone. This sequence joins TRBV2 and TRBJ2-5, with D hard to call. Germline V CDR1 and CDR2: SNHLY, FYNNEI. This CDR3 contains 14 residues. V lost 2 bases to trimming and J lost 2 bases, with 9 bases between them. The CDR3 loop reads CASSEHSLQETQYF. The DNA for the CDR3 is TGTGCCAGCAGTGAACACAGCCTTCAAGAGACCCAGTACTTC.

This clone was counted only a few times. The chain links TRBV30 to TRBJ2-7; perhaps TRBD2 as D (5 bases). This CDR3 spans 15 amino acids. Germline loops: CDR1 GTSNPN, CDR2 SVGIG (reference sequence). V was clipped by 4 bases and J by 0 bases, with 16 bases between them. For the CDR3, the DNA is TGTGCCTGGATTCCCAGTCCGGGGATCTCCTACGAGCAGTACTTC. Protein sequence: CAWIPSPGISYEQYF.

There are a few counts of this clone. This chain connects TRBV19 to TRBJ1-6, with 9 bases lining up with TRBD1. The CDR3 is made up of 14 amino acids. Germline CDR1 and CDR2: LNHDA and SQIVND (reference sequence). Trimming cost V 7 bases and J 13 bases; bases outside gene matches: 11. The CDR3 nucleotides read TGTGCCAGTAACCCGGGACAGGGAATGCCTCCCCTCCACTTT. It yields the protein CASNPGQGMPPLHF.

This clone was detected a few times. The CDR3 protein is CASTVSANTGELFF. The CDR3 nucleotides are TGTGCCAGCACCGTCTCCGCGAACACCGGGGAGCTGTTTTTT. The chain links TRBV2 to TRBJ2-2; D not resolved. The V end lost 7 bases, the J end lost 0 bases, and 9 bases lay between the germline ends. The CDR3 has 14 residues. From germline, CDR1 is SNHLY and CDR2 FYNNEI.

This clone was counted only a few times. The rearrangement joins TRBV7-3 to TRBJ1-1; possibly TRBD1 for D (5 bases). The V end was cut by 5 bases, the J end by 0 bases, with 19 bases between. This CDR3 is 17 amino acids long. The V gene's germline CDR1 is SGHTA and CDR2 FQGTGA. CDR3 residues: CASSRGQGNLMNTEAFF. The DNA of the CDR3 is TGTGCCAGCAGCCGCGGGCAGGGAAACCTGATGAACACTGAAGCTTTCTTT.

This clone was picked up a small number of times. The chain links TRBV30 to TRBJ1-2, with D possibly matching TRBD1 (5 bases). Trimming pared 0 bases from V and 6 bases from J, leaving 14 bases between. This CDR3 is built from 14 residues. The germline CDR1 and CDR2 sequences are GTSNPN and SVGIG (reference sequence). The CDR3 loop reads CAWSVGGARNGYTF. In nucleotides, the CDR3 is TGTGCCTGGAGTGTAGGTGGGGCGCGGAATGGCTACACCTTC.

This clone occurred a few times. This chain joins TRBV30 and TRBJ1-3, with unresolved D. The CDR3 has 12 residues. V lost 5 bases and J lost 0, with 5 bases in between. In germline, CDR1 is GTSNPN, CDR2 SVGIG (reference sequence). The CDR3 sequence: CAWGISGNTIYF. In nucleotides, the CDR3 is TGTGCCTGGGGAATCTCTGGAAACACCATATATTTT.

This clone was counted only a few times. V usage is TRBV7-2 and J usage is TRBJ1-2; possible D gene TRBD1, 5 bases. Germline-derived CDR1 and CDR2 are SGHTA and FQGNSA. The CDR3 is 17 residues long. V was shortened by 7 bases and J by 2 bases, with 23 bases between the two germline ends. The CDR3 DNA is TGTGCCAGCACCACGGGGGGGTTCGGATCGGTCAACTATGGCTACACCTTC. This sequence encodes CASTTGGFGSVNYGYTF.

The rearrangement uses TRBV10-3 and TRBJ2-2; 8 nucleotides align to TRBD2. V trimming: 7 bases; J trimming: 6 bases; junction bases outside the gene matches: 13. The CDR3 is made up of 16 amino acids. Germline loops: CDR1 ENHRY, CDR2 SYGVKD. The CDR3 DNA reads TGTGCCATCACACCGACCCTGCGGGGGGTTTCCGGGGAGCTGTTTTTT. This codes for CAITPTLRGVSGELFF.

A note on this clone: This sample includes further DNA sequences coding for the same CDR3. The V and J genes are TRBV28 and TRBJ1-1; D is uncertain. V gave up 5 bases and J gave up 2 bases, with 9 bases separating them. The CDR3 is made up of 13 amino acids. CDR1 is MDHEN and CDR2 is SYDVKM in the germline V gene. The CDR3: CASSPSVNTEAFF. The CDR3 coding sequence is TGTGCCAGCAGTCCTTCCGTTAACACTGAAGCTTTCTTT.

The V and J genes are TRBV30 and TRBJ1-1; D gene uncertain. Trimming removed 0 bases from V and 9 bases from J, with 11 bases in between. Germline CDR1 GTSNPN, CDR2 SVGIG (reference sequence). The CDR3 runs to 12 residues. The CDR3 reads CAWSVLDTQAFF. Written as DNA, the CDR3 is TGTGCCTGGAGTGTACTCGACACCCAAGCTTTCTTT.

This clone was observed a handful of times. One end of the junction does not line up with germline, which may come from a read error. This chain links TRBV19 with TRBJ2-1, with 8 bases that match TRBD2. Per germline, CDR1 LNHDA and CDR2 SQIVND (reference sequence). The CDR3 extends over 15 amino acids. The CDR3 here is CASSRGGGSYSEQFF. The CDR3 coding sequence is TGTGCCAGTAGTAGAGGCGGGGGGTCCTACAGTGAGCAGTTCTTC.

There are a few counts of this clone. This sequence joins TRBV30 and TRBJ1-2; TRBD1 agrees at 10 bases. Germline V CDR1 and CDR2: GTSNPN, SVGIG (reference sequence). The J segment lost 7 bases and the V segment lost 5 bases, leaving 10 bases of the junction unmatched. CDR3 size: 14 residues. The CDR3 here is CAWVPGTGARGYTF. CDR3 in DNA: TGTGCCTGGGTCCCCGGGACAGGGGCTCGTGGCTACACCTTC.